One sample yielded the 30 T cell receptor beta chains listed below, sequenced in a study of blood T cell repertoires in COVID-19. Some clones are missing from TCRdb's copy, which holds only in-frame ones; the method was immunoSEQ multiplex PCR. The sample shows roughly 400,000 clones, 80% to 95% of them seen only once. Sequencing was done on a sample of PBMCs or T cells enriched from blood (not recorded which). The receptors stem from a man younger than 35 who had recovered from COVID-19.

The rearrangement joins TRBV7-3 to TRBJ2-3, with a possible D match to TRBD1 (5 bases). The germline V and J ends were trimmed by 2 bases and 3 bases, with 9 bases remaining between them. There are 14 residues in the CDR3. Germline CDR1 SGHTA, CDR2 FQGTGA. The CDR3 DNA reads TGTGCCAGCAGCTTATGGGGCCCGACAGATACGCAGTATTTT. Translation: CASSLWGPTDTQYF.

This sequence joins TRBV3-1 (or the pseudogene TRBV3-2) and TRBJ2-6, with 7 bases that match TRBD1. This CDR3 has 23 amino acids. The ends lost 4 bases at V and 0 bases at J; junction bases unmatched: 24. Germline V lookup: CDR1 LGHDT, CDR2 YNNKEL (reference sequence). The CDR3 coding sequence is TGTGCCAGCAGCCCCCTTTGGACAGGCACCAAACCAATCCCGGACTCTGGGGCCAACGTCCTGACTTTC. Translated: CASSPLWTGTKPIPDSGANVLTF.

The chain has TRBV11-2 and TRBJ2-2; no clear D gene. V lost 1 base and J 7 bases, leaving 10 bases between the germline ends. Germline V gene data show CDR1 as SGHAT and CDR2 as FQNNGV. The CDR3 is 14 amino acids. The CDR3 DNA reads as TGTGCCAGCAGCTTAGCCGCTTACGGCGGGGAGCTGTTTTTT. As protein: CASSLAAYGGELFF.

The rearrangement uses TRBV21-1 and TRBJ1-2. TRBV21-1 is marked as a pseudogene. The CDR3 has 15 residues. CDR3 nucleotides: TGTGCCAGCAGCAAGCTTTCGGGCCAGGAGGAGGGCTACACCTTC. This translates into CASSKLSGQEEGYTF.

In DNA, the CDR3 is TGTGCTAGTGCCTCAGGGTGGGGCCGGGATGAAAAACTGTTTTTT. Translating gives CASASGWGRDEKLFF. The rearrangement uses TRBV12-5 and TRBJ1-4; TRBD1 is a possible D gene (5 bases). Trimming shortened V by 7 bases and J by 6 bases, and 18 bases separated the two germline ends. Germline V gene lookup returns CDR1 LGHNT and CDR2 FRNRAP. The CDR3 consists of 15 residues.

The genes are TRBV12-3 or TRBV12-4 and TRBJ1-1; D possibly corresponds to TRBD1 (5 bases). The CDR3 covers 13 residues. V lost 6 bases to trimming and J lost 11 bases, with 19 bases between them. The CDR3 loop reads CASSKGADGRAFF. CDR3 nucleotides: TGTGCCAGCAGCAAAGGGGCTGACGGTCGGGCTTTCTTT.

CDR3 amino acids: CATSDLRAGDNEQFF. The CDR3 bases are TGTGCCACCAGTGACCTAAGGGCGGGGGACAATGAGCAGTTCTTC. The chain couples TRBV24-1 to TRBJ2-1; 7 positions agree with TRBD2. Germline V gene lookup returns CDR1 KGHDR and CDR2 SFDVKD. With 4 bases clipped from V and 5 bases from J, the junction kept 7 bases outside the gene matches. The CDR3 consists of 15 residues.

The J gene is TRBJ1-2, the V gene TRBV19; 8 nucleotides match TRBD1. This CDR3 spans 14 amino acids. Germline V gives CDR1 LNHDA, CDR2 SQIVND (reference sequence). J gave up 3 bases and V 5 bases, and 5 bases lay outside the gene matches. This CDR3 reads CASSVETGDYGYTF. CDR3 DNA sequence: TGTGCCAGTAGTGTCGAGACAGGGGACTATGGCTACACCTTC.

The chain carries TRBV6-2 or TRBV6-3 and TRBJ2-7; 7 bases line up with TRBD2. CDR3 length: 16 amino acids. The V segment lost 2 bases and the J segment 0 bases; nucleotides outside the gene matches: 7. The germline gives CDR1 MNHEY, CDR2 SVGEGT. CDR3 nucleotide sequence: TGTGCCAGCAGTTACGTAGCGGGCCTGAACTCCTACGAGCAGTACTTC. Translation: CASSYVAGLNSYEQYF.

The V call is TRBV5-4, the J call TRBJ2-1, with 10 nucleotides matching TRBD1. The CDR3 runs to 16 residues. Germline CDR1 reads SGHNT; CDR2 reads YYREEE (reference sequence). J was trimmed by 6 bases and V by 0 bases; bases with no gene match: 6. The DNA for the CDR3 is TGTGCCAGCAGCTTGGGACCGGGACAGGGGAGCAATGAGCAGTTCTTC. Amino acid sequence: CASSLGPGQGSNEQFF.

The DNA for the CDR3 is TGTGCCGCGCGGGAGGGGGCCTATGGCTACACCTTC. This codes for CAAREGAYGYTF. The genes are TRBV6-5 and TRBJ1-2; 7 positions match TRBD1. CDR3 size: 12 residues. V was clipped by 11 bases and J by 4 bases; unmatched bases: 7. Germline V gives CDR1 MNHEY, CDR2 SVGAGI.

The rearrangement uses TRBV4-1 and TRBJ1-4; 9 nucleotides line up with TRBD1. This CDR3 comprises 15 residues. Germline V lookup: CDR1 MGHRA, CDR2 YSYEKL. Trimming cost V 6 bases and J 7 bases; bases outside gene matches: 9. DNA for the CDR3: TGCGCCAGCAGGCGGCCGGGACAGGGTAGTGAAAAACTGTTTTTT. It is translated as CASRRPGQGSEKLFF.

This clone was seen once. The V and J genes are TRBV11-3 and TRBJ1-1; D might be TRBD1 (5 bases). Trimming removed 4 bases at V and 4 bases at J, with 13 bases between. Germline lookup yields CDR1 SGHNT and CDR2 YENEEA. This CDR3 spans 14 amino acids. The CDR3 here is CASSSSGGGTEAFF. In DNA form, the CDR3 reads TGTGCCAGCAGCTCCTCGGGGGGAGGCACTGAAGCTTTCTTT.

This clone turned up a few times. This rearrangement joins TRBV28 to TRBJ2-2; D call uncertain. V was trimmed by 7 bases and J by 1 base, leaving 16 bases between them. The CDR3 runs 16 residues. The germline gives CDR1 MDHEN, CDR2 SYDVKM. The CDR3 nucleotides read TGTGCCAGCATTCCCCTGGCAGTGCTGAACACCGGGGAGCTGTTTTTT. Translated, it gives CASIPLAVLNTGELFF. Supplemented by reference TRBV28 and TRBJ2-2, the full variable domain reads DVKVTQSSRYLVKRTGEKVFLECVQDMDHENMFWYRQDPGLGLRLIYFSYDVKMKEKGDIPEGYSVSREKKERFSLILESASTNQTSMYLCASIPLAVLNTGELFFGEGSRLTVL.

The V call is TRBV19, the J call TRBJ1-4; TRBD1 agrees at 8 bases. This CDR3 region has 15 residues. J lost 8 bases, V lost 3 bases, and 8 bases had no gene match. Germline V CDR1 and CDR2: LNHDA, SQIVND (reference sequence). The CDR3 nucleotides are TGTGCCAGTAGTATTATGGGACAGGATTACGAAAAACTGTTTTTT. Its protein product is CASSIMGQDYEKLFF.

The chain uses TRBV7-2 and TRBJ1-1, with unresolved D. Deletions cut 2 bases from V and 11 bases from J, with 18 bases between. This CDR3 is built from 14 residues. Germline-derived CDR1 and CDR2 are SGHTA and FQGNSA. Here the CDR3 reads CASSLMSHLPGAFF. The CDR3 nucleotides are TGTGCCAGCAGCTTAATGTCCCACCTACCGGGGGCTTTCTTT.

This chain joins TRBV9 and TRBJ1-1; TRBD1 might be the D (5 bases). Between the trimmed V and J ends, which lost 2 bases and 1 base, there was a span of 12 bases. The CDR3 has 15 residues. CDR1 is SGDLS and CDR2 is YYNGEE in the germline V gene. The CDR3 here is CASSVVGHANTEAFF. CDR3 in DNA: TGTGCCAGCAGCGTGGTAGGACACGCGAACACTGAAGCTTTCTTT.

The rearrangement uses TRBV24-1 and TRBJ2-7; 12 bases are shared with TRBD1. The CDR3 extends over 16 amino acids. V lost 4 bases to trimming and J lost 5 bases; unmatched junction nucleotides: 8. Germline lookup yields CDR1 KGHDR and CDR2 SFDVKD. CDR3 protein: CATSDRRDRGRNEQYF. The CDR3 DNA reads as TGTGCCACCAGTGACCGTAGGGACAGGGGGCGCAACGAGCAGTACTTC.

The chain combines TRBV4-2 with TRBJ2-2; 12 positions agree with TRBD2. The J segment lost 9 bases and the V segment lost 0 bases, leaving 14 bases of the junction unmatched. In germline, CDR1 is LGHNA, CDR2 YNFKEQ. This CDR3 is built from 19 residues. The CDR3 spells CASSQERRRTSGNFRELFF. As DNA, the CDR3 is TGTGCCAGCAGCCAAGAACGCCGTCGGACTAGCGGGAACTTCCGGGAGCTGTTTTTT.

CDR3 sequence reads: CASSPHGGQGIGSEKLFF. The DNA for the CDR3 is TGTGCCAGCAGCCCCCACGGAGGACAGGGGATTGGGTCTGAAAAACTGTTTTTT. The V and J genes are TRBV9 and TRBJ1-4, with 9 nucleotides matching TRBD1. Germline CDR1 reads SGDLS; CDR2 reads YYNGEE. V was pared by 4 bases and J by 7 bases, with 17 bases of the junction left unmatched. The CDR3 totals 18 residues.

The chain is built from TRBV4-1 and TRBJ1-2; 9 bases agree with TRBD1. Germline CDR1 is MGHRA and CDR2 is YSYEKL. The CDR3 loop spans 16 amino acids. Germline trimming cut 0 bases from V and 5 bases from J; bases unmatched to any gene: 7. The CDR3: CASSQDRGTGTYGYTF. CDR3 DNA: TGCGCCAGCAGCCAAGATAGAGGGACAGGGACTTATGGCTACACCTTC.

J is TRBJ1-3 and V is TRBV7-6; a weak D match, TRBD1 (6 bases). CDR3 length: 15 amino acids. Per germline, CDR1 SGHVS and CDR2 FNYEAQ. V gave up 5 bases and J gave up 3 bases, with 14 bases separating them. The CDR3 region is CASSIRTEYGNTIYF. As DNA, the CDR3 is TGTGCCAGCAGCATCCGGACAGAGTATGGAAACACCATATATTTT.

The chain links TRBV5-4 to TRBJ2-1; the match to TRBD2 covers 10 bases. With 0 bases clipped from V and 2 bases from J, the junction kept 5 bases outside the gene matches. Per the germline V gene, CDR1 is SGHNT and CDR2 is YYREEE (reference sequence). This CDR3 is 17 amino acids long. CDR3 DNA sequence: TGTGCCAGCAGCTTGGAAGGCAGCGGGAGGGCCTACAATGAGCAGTTCTTC. This encodes CASSLEGSGRAYNEQFF.

J is TRBJ2-7 and V is TRBV19; D gene uncertain. This CDR3 comprises 14 residues. Between the trimmed V and J ends, which lost 8 bases and 5 bases, there was a span of 19 bases. Germline V lookup: CDR1 LNHDA, CDR2 SQIVND (reference sequence). The DNA of the CDR3 is TGTGCCAGTTCCGCGTTTCTATCTTCGCACGAGCAGTACTTC. Its protein product is CASSAFLSSHEQYF.

The chain recombines TRBV7-2 with TRBJ1-2; 8 nucleotides align to TRBD1. With V trimmed by 4 bases and J by 8 bases, 12 bases remained unmatched. This CDR3 has 15 amino acids. The germline CDR1 and CDR2 sequences are SGHTA and FQGNSA. CDR3 amino acids: CASSSGTGPLHGYTF. CDR3 in DNA: TGTGCCAGCAGCTCCGGGACAGGCCCTTTGCACGGCTACACCTTC.

This sequence joins TRBV19 and TRBJ2-6; D is possibly TRBD1 (6 bases). The CDR3 has 16 amino acids. The V end lost 6 bases, the J end lost 0 bases, and 12 bases lay between the germline ends. CDR1 LNHDA and CDR2 SQIVND come from the germline V gene (reference sequence). Written as DNA, the CDR3 is TGTGCCAGTAGCCCAGTGGACAGCTCTGGGGCCAACGTCCTGACTTTC. As protein: CASSPVDSSGANVLTF.

The CDR3 spells CASSPPGSAGYTF. Here the CDR3 DNA reads TGTGCCAGCAGCCCGCCGGGGTCGGCCGGCTACACCTTC. This chain joins TRBV3-1 (or the pseudogene TRBV3-2) and TRBJ1-2; D not certain. The CDR3 is 13 amino acids. The V end was cut by 4 bases, the J end by 8 bases, with 14 bases between. Germline CDR1 reads LGHDT; CDR2 reads YNNKEL (reference sequence).

The rearrangement links TRBV29-1 to TRBJ1-6, with TRBD1 identical over 8 bases. CDR3 size: 17 residues. CDR1 and CDR2 from the germline V gene are SQVTM and ANQGSEA. Trimming removed 6 bases from V and 0 bases from J; junction bases left unmatched: 10. CDR3 DNA: TGCAGCGTACCCGGACAGGGATCGAGCTCCTATAATTCACCCCTCCACTTT. Translated, it gives CSVPGQGSSSYNSPLHF.

V gene TRBV28 combines with J gene TRBJ1-5, with D uncertain. The CDR3 spans 13 residues. The V end lost 5 bases, the J end lost 2 bases, and 7 bases lay between the germline ends. The germline V gene encodes CDR1 MDHEN and CDR2 SYDVKM. CDR3 coding DNA: TGTGCCAGCAGTCTCCCGGGCAATCAGCCCCAGCATTTT. Translating gives CASSLPGNQPQHF.

This chain links TRBV7-9 with TRBJ2-7, with 7 positions matching TRBD2. The CDR3 covers 15 residues. Per germline, CDR1 SEHNR and CDR2 FQNEAQ (reference sequence). V lost 0 bases to trimming and J lost 2 bases; unmatched junction nucleotides: 4. For the CDR3, the DNA is TGTGCCAGCAGCTTAGCCGGCGCGGGGGCCTACGAGCAGTACTTC. Its protein is CASSLAGAGAYEQYF.